The 22 T cell receptor beta chains reported below all come from one sample, sequenced in a study of T-cell reconstitution after alpha-beta-depleted transplantation in children. Preparation of the TCRbeta library used unique molecular identifiers. TCRdb itself ran the PCR reads through MiXCR, one entry per CDR3 protein. The sample holds 700,000 or so distinct CDR3 sequences, about an eighth seen once. Sequenced here: PBMCs, sampled before TCRalphabeta/CD19-depleted stem cell transplant. The receptors shown here come from a girl aged 2 to 9 with congenital amegakaryocytic thrombocytopenia, due to receive a stem cell transplant.

The V call is TRBV11-2, the J call TRBJ2-7, with a tentative D call TRBD2 (6 bases). Per germline, CDR1 SGHAT and CDR2 FQNNGV. This CDR3 has 13 amino acids. Trimming pared 10 bases from V and 5 bases from J, leaving 18 bases between. The CDR3 sequence: CATSTLAYNEQYF. CDR3 sequence (DNA): TGTGCCACCTCCACACTAGCTTACAACGAGCAGTACTTC.

J is TRBJ2-7 and V is TRBV5-1; D perhaps matches TRBD2 (5 bases). V was pared by 1 base and J by 1 base, with 9 bases between. The CDR3 runs 14 residues. The germline gives CDR1 SGHRS, CDR2 YFSETQ. This CDR3 is CASSLPSLSYEQYF. The CDR3 bases are TGCGCCAGCAGCTTGCCTAGCCTTTCCTACGAGCAGTACTTC.

This clonotype has at least ten counts. J is TRBJ2-7 and V is TRBV10-1; 9 bases are shared with TRBD2. The germline gives CDR1 WNHNN, CDR2 SYGVQD (reference sequence). V trimming: 3 bases; J trimming: 1 base; junction bases outside the gene matches: 1. The CDR3 loop spans 14 amino acids. The CDR3 nucleotides read TGCGCCAGCAGTGATCTAGCGGGATCCTACGAGCAGTACTTC. Translating it yields CASSDLAGSYEQYF.

V is TRBV20-1 and J is TRBJ2-1, with 15 bases fitting TRBD2. V trimming: 4 bases; J trimming: 7 bases; junction bases outside the gene matches: 5. Looked up from germline, CDR1 is DFQATT and CDR2 is SNEGSKA (reference sequence). The length of the CDR3 is 15 residues. The DNA of the CDR3 is TGCAGTGCTACTGCCGGGACTAGCGGGGGGAATGAGCAGTTCTTC. It is translated as CSATAGTSGGNEQFF.

Details on this clonotype: A much more abundant neighbour one base away suggests this may be a read error. This chain connects TRBV29-1 to TRBJ2-1; the D is unclear. The V gene's germline CDR1 is SQVTM and CDR2 ANQGSEA. CDR3 size: 12 residues. V dropped 5 bases and J dropped 6 bases, with 11 bases sitting between them. The CDR3 DNA follows: TGCAGCGTTAAACGGTCCGCCAATGAGCAGTTCTTC. Its protein product is CSVKRSANEQFF.

In its sample, this clonotype was seen many times. This rearrangement joins TRBV20-1 to TRBJ2-2; D is undetermined. The CDR3 is 13 amino acids. Germline lookup yields CDR1 DFQATT and CDR2 SNEGSKA (reference sequence). V lost 6 bases to trimming and J lost 5 bases, with 13 bases between them. CDR3 nucleotides: TGCAGTGCCGCAGTTACGGCGACCGGGGAGCTGTTTTTT. This sequence encodes CSAAVTATGELFF.

The sample holds many counts of this clonotype. The chain couples TRBV20-1 to TRBJ2-1; D may be TRBD1 (6 bases). V lost 6 bases and J lost 6, with 9 bases in between. Germline V gene lookup returns CDR1 DFQATT and CDR2 SNEGSKA (reference sequence). This CDR3 comprises 11 residues. The DNA of the CDR3 is TGCAGTGCCCAACAGGGCAATGAGCAGTTCTTC. Its translation is CSAQQGNEQFF.

This clonotype showed up many times. The CDR3 loop is CASSPSDKVYEQYF. The CDR3 bases are TGTGCCAGCAGCCCTTCGGACAAAGTCTACGAGCAGTACTTC. V and J are TRBV7-9 and TRBJ2-7, with D perhaps TRBD1 (5 bases). The germline V and J ends were trimmed by 5 bases and 3 bases, with 14 bases remaining between them. Germline CDR1 SEHNR, CDR2 FQNEAQ (reference sequence). The CDR3 sequence is 14 residues long. Together with reference TRBV7-9 and TRBJ2-7, the CDR3 gives the full variable domain: DTGVSQNPRHKITKRGQNVTFRCDPISEHNRLYWYRQTLGQGPEFLTYFQNEAQLEKSRLLSDRFSAERPKGSFSTLEIQRTEQGDSAMYLCASSPSDKVYEQYFGPGTRLTVT.

A few counts support this clonotype. The V gene is TRBV7-9, the J gene TRBJ1-2; 9 bases match TRBD1. Germline-derived CDR1 and CDR2 are SEHNR and FQNEAQ (reference sequence). The CDR3 spans 15 residues. Trimming removed 5 bases from V and 5 bases from J; junction bases left unmatched: 9. The chain's CDR3 is CASSPRDREYYGYTF. The CDR3 DNA reads as TGTGCCAGCAGCCCCAGGGACAGGGAGTATTATGGCTACACCTTC.

The chain carries TRBV30 and TRBJ2-7; D possibly corresponds to TRBD1 (6 bases). Trimming took off 6 bases at V and 5 bases at J, with 17 bases between the two ends. From germline, CDR1 is GTSNPN and CDR2 SVGIG (reference sequence). The CDR3 has 13 residues. For the CDR3, the DNA is TGTGCCTGTCTCCCCAGGGGCCGTGACGAGCAGTACTTC. Encoded protein: CACLPRGRDEQYF.

The genes are TRBV10-3 and TRBJ1-4; 9 bases are a match to TRBD1. Per the germline V gene, CDR1 is ENHRY and CDR2 is SYGVKD. There are 16 residues in the CDR3. Germline trimming cut 0 bases from V and 8 bases from J; bases unmatched to any gene: 7. The chain's CDR3 is CAISESPQGALEKLFF. The CDR3 region has the DNA TGTGCCATCAGTGAGTCACCACAGGGGGCTCTGGAAAAACTGTTTTTT.

This chain joins TRBV7-2 and TRBJ1-1; TRBD1 might be the D (5 bases). V shed 4 bases and J shed 11 bases, with 23 bases lying between them. The CDR3 length is 15 residues. Germline V lookup: CDR1 SGHTA, CDR2 FQGNSA. CDR3 sequence reads: CASSYSSGEGRVAFF. DNA of the CDR3: TGTGCCAGCAGCTATTCGTCGGGGGAGGGTCGGGTGGCTTTCTTT.

This clonotype was seen many times. This chain connects TRBV29-1 to TRBJ2-1, with 10 nucleotides matching TRBD2. This CDR3 region has 13 residues. V lost 4 bases to trimming and J lost 7 bases; unmatched junction nucleotides: 4. Germline V gene lookup returns CDR1 SQVTM and CDR2 ANQGSEA. The CDR3 sequence: CSVVGLALNEQFF. CDR3 sequence (DNA): TGCAGCGTTGTGGGACTAGCGCTGAATGAGCAGTTCTTC.

The chain joins TRBV3-1 to TRBJ2-7; D unclear. Germline-derived CDR1 and CDR2 are LGHDT and YNNKEL (reference sequence). V gave up 0 bases and J gave up 3 bases, with 6 bases separating them. The CDR3 has 13 amino acids. The CDR3 region has the DNA TGTGCCAGCAGCCAAGACAGGTTCTACGAGCAGTACTTC. As protein: CASSQDRFYEQYF.

This clonotype was observed many times. V usage is TRBV7-9 and J usage is TRBJ2-1; D is unclear. The CDR3 length is 12 residues. The germline V gene encodes CDR1 SEHNR and CDR2 FQNEAQ (reference sequence). The V end lost 6 bases, the J end lost 5 bases, and 8 bases lay between the germline ends. In nucleotides, the CDR3 is TGTGCCAGCAGTTACCTAGACAATGAGCAGTTCTTC. As protein: CASSYLDNEQFF.

The genes are TRBV5-6 and TRBJ2-4; 10 bases match TRBD1. This CDR3 region has 14 residues. V was pared by 3 bases and J by 8 bases, with 5 bases of the junction left unmatched. Germline loops: CDR1 SGHDT, CDR2 YYEEEE. In nucleotides, the CDR3 is TGTGCCAGCAGCTCGGACAGGGGGGAGGACATTCAGTACTTC. Its protein product is CASSSDRGEDIQYF.

This clonotype was counted ten times or more. The chain couples TRBV29-1 to TRBJ2-3, with D possibly being TRBD2 (5 bases). The CDR3 contains 13 residues. The V gene lost 5 bases and the J gene lost 3 bases, with 12 bases spanning the gap. Germline-derived CDR1 and CDR2 are SQVTM and ANQGSEA. CDR3 residues: CSVFRDQTDTQYF. DNA for the CDR3: TGCAGCGTTTTTCGGGATCAGACAGATACGCAGTATTTT.

This chain uses TRBV7-3 with TRBJ2-3; the D is unclear. Germline lookup yields CDR1 SGHTA and CDR2 FQGTGA. The CDR3 is 14 amino acids. The V end lost 2 bases, the J end lost 4 bases, and 10 bases lay between the germline ends. This chain's CDR3 is CASSLDGVSDTQYF. The CDR3 nucleotides read TGTGCCAGCAGCTTAGACGGAGTTTCAGATACGCAGTATTTT.

This clonotype has just a few counts. The gene calls are TRBV28 and TRBJ2-3; 11 positions match TRBD2. Germline CDR1 and CDR2: MDHEN and SYDVKM. This CDR3 contains 15 residues. V shed 8 bases and J 2 bases; nucleotides not matched to a gene: 6. The CDR3 nucleotides read TGTGCCAGCGAGGGGACTAGCGGACACACAGATACGCAGTATTTT. Translation: CASEGTSGHTDTQYF.

This clonotype has ten or more counts. The rearrangement joins TRBV5-5 to TRBJ2-1; 9 bases are a match to TRBD2. Germline V gene data show CDR1 as SGHKS and CDR2 as YYEKEE (reference sequence). J gave up 10 bases and V 0 bases, and 11 bases lay outside the gene matches. The length of the CDR3 is 16 residues. CDR3 region: CASSLAGSGRIREQFF. CDR3 bases: TGTGCCAGCAGCTTGGCTGGTAGCGGGAGAATAAGAGAGCAGTTCTTC.

This clonotype has at least ten counts. This chain joins TRBV20-1 and TRBJ2-2, with D unclear. Per germline, CDR1 DFQATT and CDR2 SNEGSKA (reference sequence). The CDR3 length is 14 residues. Trimming shortened V by 0 bases and J by 6 bases, and 11 bases separated the two germline ends. This CDR3 is CSARDVKGPGELFF. In DNA form, the CDR3 reads TGCAGTGCTAGAGACGTCAAGGGCCCCGGGGAGCTGTTTTTT.

Here the CDR3 DNA reads TGCAGTGCTAGAGAAGAGACTAGCGGGAGGGCCGTAGAGACCCAGTACTTC. It encodes CSAREETSGRAVETQYF. The V call is TRBV20-1, the J call TRBJ2-5; TRBD2 matches 14 bases. V shed 0 bases, J shed 4 bases, and the junction held 7 bases outside the gene matches. CDR3 length: 17 residues. CDR1 and CDR2 from the germline V gene are DFQATT and SNEGSKA (reference sequence).